The next 20 T cell receptor beta chains were all read from a single sample in a study of blood T cell repertoires in COVID-19. The method was immunoSEQ multiplex PCR; TCRdb's version includes in-frame clones alone and lacks a portion of them. The table records 44,000 or so clones, around 70% of them present only once. Sequencing was performed on peripheral blood. The source is an elderly man with acute or convalescent COVID-19.

The V call is TRBV6-5, the J call TRBJ1-1; no reliable D call. CDR3 length: 13 residues. In germline, CDR1 is MNHEY, CDR2 SVGAGI. V was shortened by 7 bases and J by 13 bases, with 22 bases between the two germline ends. The CDR3 loop reads CASNTAARPQRFF. The CDR3 DNA follows: TGTGCCAGCAACACGGCGGCCCGGCCCCAGCGTTTCTTT.

This clone came up a few times. The chain couples TRBV7-9 to TRBJ1-1; D ambiguous. Per the germline V gene, CDR1 is SEHNR and CDR2 is FQNEAQ (reference sequence). With 5 bases removed from V and 1 base from J, the gap between germline ends came to 11 bases. This CDR3 comprises 14 residues. The CDR3 nucleotides are TGTGCCAGCAGCCGGGGAGCCGCGAACACTGAAGCTTTCTTT. The encoded protein is CASSRGAANTEAFF.

The chain combines TRBV10-2 with TRBJ2-1; 9 bases map to TRBD2. This CDR3 spans 16 amino acids. The V and J ends lost 1 base and 2 bases, in that order; junction bases with no gene match: 3. Germline loops: CDR1 WSHSY, CDR2 SAAADI. The CDR3 reads CASSELAGGAYNEQFF. The CDR3 DNA sequence: TGCGCCAGCAGTGAGTTGGCGGGAGGGGCCTACAATGAGCAGTTCTTC.

J is TRBJ1-2 and V is TRBV7-2; 9 positions agree with TRBD1. V lost 5 bases, J lost 7 bases, and 8 bases stayed unmatched. This CDR3 is built from 14 residues. Germline CDR1 reads SGHTA; CDR2 reads FQGNSA. Here the CDR3 reads CASSPGTGLGGYTF. The CDR3 DNA is TGTGCCAGCAGCCCCGGGACAGGGTTAGGTGGCTACACCTTC.

The chain recombines TRBV11-2 with TRBJ1-1; D may be TRBD1 (5 bases). Germline-derived CDR1 and CDR2 are SGHAT and FQNNGV. V lost 4 bases and J lost 1, with 7 bases in between. This CDR3 has 13 residues. CDR3: CASSSTENTEAFF. CDR3 nucleotide sequence: TGTGCCAGCAGCTCGACAGAGAACACTGAAGCTTTCTTT.

The V gene is TRBV4-3, the J gene TRBJ2-3; 10 bases agree with TRBD2. J was trimmed by 6 bases and V by 0 bases; bases with no gene match: 6. Germline V gene lookup returns CDR1 LGHNA and CDR2 YSLEER. This CDR3 is built from 16 residues. As DNA, the CDR3 is TGCGCCAGCAGCCAAGAGGACCTAGCGGGAGCTGATACGCAGTATTTT. Protein sequence: CASSQEDLAGADTQYF.

This clone was seen just once. This sequence joins TRBV6-1 and TRBJ2-5, with 8 bases that match TRBD2. Germline V gives CDR1 MNHNS, CDR2 SASEGT. This CDR3 contains 17 residues. V shed 3 bases and J 4 bases; nucleotides not matched to a gene: 13. Written as DNA, the CDR3 is TGTGCCAGCAGTGACCACTCAGGACTAGCACCGCGAGAGACCCAGTACTTC. Translating gives CASSDHSGLAPRETQYF.

The rearrangement uses TRBV6-2 or TRBV6-3 and TRBJ2-7; 10 nucleotides line up with TRBD2. Germline CDR1 MNHEY, CDR2 SVGEGT. The CDR3 sequence is 14 residues long. J gave up 3 bases and V 5 bases, and 4 bases lay outside the gene matches. The CDR3 region has the DNA TGTGCCAGCAGTGCTAGCGGGAGTGTCTACGAGCAGTACTTC. Translating it yields CASSASGSVYEQYF.

The chain has TRBV9 and TRBJ1-2, with D unresolved. V was clipped by 0 bases and J by 2 bases, with 14 bases between them. This CDR3 is 16 amino acids long. CDR1 is SGDLS and CDR2 is YYNGEE in the germline V gene. The CDR3 loop is CASSVDAGPQNYGYTF. CDR3 bases: TGTGCCAGCAGCGTAGATGCAGGTCCCCAGAACTATGGCTACACCTTC.

This chain joins TRBV27 and TRBJ1-5; 9 bases are a match to TRBD1. The germline gives CDR1 MNHEY, CDR2 SMNVEV (reference sequence). The CDR3 is 16 residues long. The V gene end was trimmed by 5 bases and the J gene end by 1 base; junction bases not matched to a gene: 6. The DNA of the CDR3 is TGTGCCAGCAGTCCCTTGGACAGGGGAAGCAATCAGCCCCAGCATTTT. This sequence encodes CASSPLDRGSNQPQHF.

The chain recombines TRBV11-2 with TRBJ2-7, with unresolved D. The germline gives CDR1 SGHAT, CDR2 FQNNGV. V shed 1 base and J shed 7 bases, with 11 bases lying between them. The CDR3 contains 13 residues. CDR3: CASSLGSYWEQYF. The CDR3 DNA reads TGTGCCAGCAGCTTAGGCTCCTACTGGGAGCAGTACTTC.

The rearrangement uses TRBV2 and TRBJ2-7; TRBD1 agrees at 8 bases. Germline CDR1 reads SNHLY; CDR2 reads FYNNEI. Trimming removed 8 bases from V and 1 base from J; junction bases left unmatched: 4. CDR3 length equals 13 residues. This chain's CDR3 is CASQGAESYEQYF. The CDR3 DNA reads TGTGCCAGCCAGGGGGCGGAATCCTACGAGCAGTACTTC.

The genes are TRBV27 and TRBJ1-1; D is unresolved. CDR1 and CDR2 (germline): MNHEY, SMNVEV (reference sequence). The CDR3 contains 11 residues. V was trimmed by 10 bases and J by 5 bases, leaving 11 bases between them. The DNA for the CDR3 is TGTGCCACCTCCGGCGGGACTGAAGCTTTCTTT. This codes for CATSGGTEAFF.

This clone was seen a few times. The chain links TRBV7-2 to TRBJ2-1; TRBD1 matches at 11 bases. Germline CDR1 is SGHTA and CDR2 is FQGNSA. With V trimmed by 3 bases and J by 7 bases, 5 bases remained unmatched. This CDR3 has 15 residues. The CDR3 sequence: CASSFTGTGGNEQFF. The CDR3 DNA follows: TGTGCCAGCAGCTTCACCGGGACAGGGGGAAATGAGCAGTTCTTC. Full variable domain (remainder filled in from reference TRBV7-2 and TRBJ2-1): GAGVSQSPSNKVTEKGKDVELRCDPISGHTALYWYRQSLGQGLEFLIYFQGNSAPDKSGLPSDRFSAERTGGSVSTLTIQRTQQEDSAVYLCASSFTGTGGNEQFFGPGTRLTVL.

The V gene is TRBV9, the J gene TRBJ1-6, with 9 bases matching TRBD1. The germline V gene encodes CDR1 SGDLS and CDR2 YYNGEE. The trim removed 4 bases at V and 10 bases at J, leaving 15 bases unmatched. This CDR3 comprises 17 residues. CDR3 coding DNA: TGTGCCAGCAGCCCTTCTTCAATACAGGGGGCGTTCTCACCCCTCCACTTT. Amino acids: CASSPSSIQGAFSPLHF.

This clone was seen only a few times. The chain has TRBV12-5 and TRBJ1-2, with a weak D call TRBD1 (6 bases). The germline V and J ends were trimmed by 5 bases and 4 bases, with 11 bases remaining between them. CDR1 LGHNT and CDR2 FRNRAP come from the germline V gene. The CDR3 totals 13 residues. CDR3 region: CASGTTGSYGYTF. In DNA, the CDR3 is TGTGCTAGTGGTACTACAGGGAGCTATGGCTACACCTTC.

The chain links TRBV19 to TRBJ2-3; D possibly corresponds to TRBD1 (5 bases). Per the germline V gene, CDR1 is LNHDA and CDR2 is SQIVND (reference sequence). The CDR3 is made up of 15 amino acids. V lost 7 bases, J lost 4 bases, and 18 bases lay in between. The CDR3 DNA follows: TGTGCCAGTATCTCAACCCCAGGGCGTCCAGATACGCAGTATTTT. As protein: CASISTPGRPDTQYF.

V usage is TRBV7-8 and J usage is TRBJ1-1, with D hard to call. V lost 4 bases, J lost 5 bases, and 11 bases lay in between. Looked up from germline, CDR1 is SGHVS and CDR2 is FQNEAQ. The CDR3 is 13 amino acids. CDR3 in DNA: TGTGCCAGCAGCTCCCTTGCCGGGACTGAAGCTTTCTTT. Its protein product is CASSSLAGTEAFF.

The V gene is TRBV5-1, the J gene TRBJ2-2; TRBD2 matches at 15 bases. The germline V gene has CDR1 SGHRS and CDR2 YFSETQ. The CDR3 loop spans 17 amino acids. Unmatched junction bases numbered 5, after V lost 4 bases and J lost 4 bases. CDR3 protein: CASSPRTSGRGTGELFF. The CDR3 nucleotides are TGCGCCAGCAGCCCGAGGACTAGCGGGAGGGGCACCGGGGAGCTGTTTTTT.

This sequence joins TRBV5-1 and TRBJ2-2, with TRBD2 identical over 12 bases. Per germline, CDR1 SGHRS and CDR2 YFSETQ. V lost 4 bases, J lost 4 bases, and 8 bases stayed unmatched. The CDR3 is 17 residues long. The CDR3 sequence is CASSPRTSGESTGELFF. DNA of the CDR3: TGCGCCAGCAGCCCCCGGACTAGCGGGGAATCCACCGGGGAGCTGTTTTTT.